This entry lists 2 T cell receptor beta chains sequenced from one sample in a study of prognosis after radiotherapy for stage I lung cancer. Two-round multiplex PCR, the amplification method, yielded TCR beta CDR3 from genomic DNA. First-round PCR, the initial amplification, used primers specific to each TRBV and TRBJ gene. TCRdb reprocessed the multiplex PCR reads with MiXCR, giving one entry per CDR3 protein. Of around 23,000 distinct CDR3 sequences detected, approximately 45% appear once; the ten largest clones hold 30% to 40%. The specimen comprised PBMCs, sampled before or after stereotactic body radiation therapy (not recorded which). Source of these receptors: a donor aged 50 or older with non-small cell lung cancer.

Turning to this clonotype: The junction shows a germline mismatch at one end, possibly a read error. This chain links TRBV5-1 with TRBJ1-2, with 8 bases matching TRBD1. The CDR3 length is 15 residues. The V gene's germline CDR1 is SGHRS and CDR2 YFSETQ. The CDR3 region has the DNA TGCGCCAGCGGCTTGGGAGGACAGGGAGAGGGAGTCTACACCTTC. Translation gives CASGLGGQGEGVYTF.

The sample holds many counts of this clonotype. This chain connects TRBV5-1 to TRBJ1-3; no clear D. The germline gives CDR1 SGHRS, CDR2 YFSETQ. This CDR3 comprises 14 residues. The V gene lost 4 bases and the J gene lost 4 bases, with 12 bases spanning the gap. As DNA, the CDR3 is TGCGCCAGCAGCCTGGGAGAGCGGGGAAACACCATATATTTT. Its protein product is CASSLGERGNTIYF.